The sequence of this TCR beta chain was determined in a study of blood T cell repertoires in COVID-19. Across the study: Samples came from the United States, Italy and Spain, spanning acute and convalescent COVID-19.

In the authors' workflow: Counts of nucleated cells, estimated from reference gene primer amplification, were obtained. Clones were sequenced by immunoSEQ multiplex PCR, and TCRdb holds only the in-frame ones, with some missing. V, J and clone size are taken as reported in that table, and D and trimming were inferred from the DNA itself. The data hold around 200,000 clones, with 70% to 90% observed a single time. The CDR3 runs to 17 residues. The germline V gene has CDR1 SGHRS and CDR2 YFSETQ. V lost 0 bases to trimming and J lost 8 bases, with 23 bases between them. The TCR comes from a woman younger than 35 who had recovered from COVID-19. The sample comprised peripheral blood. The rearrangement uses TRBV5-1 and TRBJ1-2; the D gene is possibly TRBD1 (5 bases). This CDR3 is CASSLGGCGDPPLGYTF. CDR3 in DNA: TGCGCCAGCAGCTTGGGGGGGTGCGGGGACCCCCCATTGGGCTACACCTTC.